This TCR beta chain was recovered during a study of T cells in Graves' hyperthyroidism and ophthalmopathy. The germline V gene encodes CDR1 SGHNT and CDR2 YYREEE (reference sequence). Trimming cost V 0 bases and J 0 bases, with 15 bases left between them. The length of the CDR3 is 17 residues. Researchers amplified the TCR beta CDR3 regions from RNA transcripts. RT-PCR in the first round (using the HTBI primer set) targeted the TCR CDR3. TCRdb re-called the multiplex PCR reads with MiXCR, one entry per CDR3 protein. The sample has hundreds of thousands of distinct CDR3 sequences, roughly 14% seen once. This clonotype was counted only a few times.

V gene TRBV5-4 combines with J gene TRBJ1-2; D unclear. The source is a woman between 50 and 59 years old with Graves' ophthalmopathy. The sequenced sample consisted of blood. The CDR3 nucleotides are TGTGCCAGCAGCTTGGGCTCACCCCTTTCCCCTAACTATGGCTACACCTTC. Amino acid sequence: CASSLGSPLSPNYGYTF.